This T cell receptor beta chain was obtained from a study of blood T cell repertoires in COVID-19. The wider study: Nucleic acid was either cDNA or gDNA, and it came from T cells, B-cell-depleted T cells, or PBMCs.

The CDR3 sequence is 12 residues long. V lost 4 bases and J 7 bases, leaving 12 bases between the germline ends. Germline V CDR1 and CDR2: SGDLS, YYNGEE. Original processing methods: Quantification of nucleated cells was approximated via reference gene primer amplification. Libraries were prepared by immunoSEQ multiplex PCR; TCRdb keeps only in-frame clonotypes and omits some of them. Clone size and V and J calls were adopted from that table, with D and trimming inferred from the DNA. The table has 53,000 or so clones, 78% seen once. The chain uses TRBV9 and TRBJ2-7; D might be TRBD2 (6 bases). Sequencing was carried out using peripheral blood. The sequence was obtained from a human donor with active or convalescent COVID-19. The donor label of this sample is uncertain. CDR3 sequence reads: CASSTYSGEQYF. CDR3 bases: TGTGCCAGCAGCACCTACAGCGGGGAGCAGTACTTC.